Shown below are 26 T cell receptor beta chains from a single sample sequenced in a study of T cell responses to AZD1222 COVID-19 vaccine. Clones were read by immunoSEQ multiplex PCR, and TCRdb kept only the in-frame ones, dropping some. The repertoire holds some 200,000 clones, 94% seen once, with over 1.5% in the top ten. Here the sequenced sample was peripheral blood, taken 28 days after the second dose of the MenACWY control vaccine. The receptors were sampled from an adult who received the MenACWY meningococcal vaccine as a control.

This clone was counted once. The CDR3 bases are TGTGCCAGCAGTGATGGACAGGGGGGTGAAAAACTGTTTTTT. It is translated as CASSDGQGGEKLFF. The chain recombines TRBV28 with TRBJ1-4; 10 bases are a match to TRBD1. The CDR3 covers 14 residues. The V gene's germline CDR1 is MDHEN and CDR2 SYDVKM. The ends lost 5 bases at V and 7 bases at J; junction bases unmatched: 4.

The chain employs TRBV12-3 or TRBV12-4 and TRBJ2-7; no firm D call. V gave up 6 bases and J gave up 4 bases, with 7 bases separating them. CDR3 length: 11 amino acids. CDR3 protein: CASRTGYEQYF. CDR3 bases: TGTGCCAGCAGAACCGGTTACGAGCAGTACTTC.

The rearrangement links TRBV2 to TRBJ1-5, with D possibly matching TRBD1 (5 bases). The CDR3 length is 13 residues. The germline V gene encodes CDR1 SNHLY and CDR2 FYNNEI. The ends were cut back, 4 bases at V and 6 bases at J, with 10 bases in the middle. As DNA, the CDR3 is TGTGCCAGCAGTGTTAGAGGGGTTCAGCCCCAGCATTTT. Its protein product is CASSVRGVQPQHF. Drawing the rest from reference TRBV2 and TRBJ1-5, the complete variable domain is EPEVTQTPSHQVTQMGQEVILRCVPISNHLYFYWYRQILGQKVEFLVSFYNNEISEKSEIFDDQFSVERPDGSNFTLKIRSTKLEDSAMYFCASSVRGVQPQHFGDGTRLSIL.

The rearrangement uses TRBV12-3 or TRBV12-4 and TRBJ1-2; D is perhaps TRBD1 (6 bases). This CDR3 region has 12 residues. Between the trimmed V and J ends, which lost 4 bases and 8 bases, there was a span of 11 bases. The CDR3 spells CASSWTEGGYTF. CDR3 nucleotide sequence: TGTGCCAGCAGTTGGACAGAGGGCGGCTACACCTTC.

This chain uses TRBV2 with TRBJ1-2, with 7 bases fitting TRBD1. V shed 5 bases, J shed 0 bases, and the junction held 9 bases outside the gene matches. CDR3 length equals 16 residues. Germline V gives CDR1 SNHLY, CDR2 FYNNEI. The CDR3 coding sequence is TGTGCCAGCAGTTCACCGGACAGGAGAGCTAACTATGGCTACACCTTC. Residues: CASSSPDRRANYGYTF.

V is TRBV18 and J is TRBJ2-2; 8 nucleotides align to TRBD1. Germline lookup yields CDR1 KGHSH and CDR2 LQKENI. V lost 3 bases, J lost 1 base, and 4 bases stayed unmatched. This CDR3 comprises 16 residues. The CDR3 loop reads CASSPSGQGNTGELFF. In DNA, the CDR3 is TGTGCCAGCTCACCGTCTGGACAGGGGAACACCGGGGAGCTGTTTTTT.

The chain carries TRBV5-1 and TRBJ2-5, with 9 bases identical to TRBD1. The CDR3 loop spans 16 amino acids. Germline CDR1 is SGHRS and CDR2 is YFSETQ. Germline trimming cut 0 bases from V and 1 base from J; bases unmatched to any gene: 4. In nucleotides, the CDR3 is TGCGCCAGCAGCTTGGGGGGACAGGGATTCCAAGAGACCCAGTACTTC. This codes for CASSLGGQGFQETQYF.

The chain combines TRBV28 with TRBJ2-1; 7 bases are shared with TRBD1. This CDR3 is built from 14 residues. Germline assignment: CDR1 MDHEN and CDR2 SYDVKM. V trimming: 4 bases; J trimming: 3 bases; junction bases outside the gene matches: 3. CDR3 residues: CASSSGGGYNEQFF. In DNA form, the CDR3 reads TGTGCCAGCAGTTCAGGGGGTGGCTACAATGAGCAGTTCTTC.

The J gene is TRBJ1-1, the V gene TRBV9; D unclear. Germline V lookup: CDR1 SGDLS, CDR2 YYNGEE. The V gene lost 4 bases and the J gene lost 4 bases, with 14 bases spanning the gap. The CDR3 is 14 amino acids. The CDR3 region has the DNA TGTGCCAGCAGCTCAGGACGTATGTTCACTGAAGCTTTCTTT. It is translated as CASSSGRMFTEAFF.

V usage is TRBV11-3 and J usage is TRBJ2-1; 7 positions match TRBD1. The length of the CDR3 is 16 residues. Trimming at V came to 6 bases and at J to 7 bases, leaving 15 bases not matched to a gene. Germline V lookup: CDR1 SGHNT, CDR2 YENEEA. The CDR3 DNA reads TGTGCCAGCAGTCTGACAGGGCTACTACCGAGGAATGAGCAGTTCTTC. The encoded protein is CASSLTGLLPRNEQFF.

The chain's CDR3 is CASSGQGREKLFF. The CDR3, as DNA: TGTGCCAGCAGCGGACAGGGACGGGAAAAACTGTTTTTT. The chain links TRBV7-9 to TRBJ1-4; TRBD1 matches at 8 bases. CDR1 and CDR2 (germline): SEHNR, FQNEAQ (reference sequence). CDR3 length: 13 amino acids. Trimming took 5 bases from V and 8 from J; bases not matched to a gene: 4.

The chain combines TRBV6-2 or TRBV6-3 with TRBJ1-2, with a possible D match to TRBD1 (5 bases). Per germline, CDR1 MNHEY and CDR2 SVGEGT. The ends were cut back, 6 bases at V and 4 bases at J, with 12 bases in the middle. The CDR3 runs 13 residues. The CDR3, as DNA: TGTGCCAGCAGCACCGGGACCACCTATGGCTACACCTTC. Protein sequence: CASSTGTTYGYTF.

The chain couples TRBV19 to TRBJ2-1, with D possibly being TRBD2 (6 bases). V lost 3 bases, J lost 9 bases, and 15 bases lay in between. CDR1 is LNHDA, CDR2 SQIVND, per germline (reference sequence). The length of the CDR3 is 14 residues. The CDR3 DNA sequence: TGTGCCAGTAGTATCACCGGGAGAAGTCCTGAGCAGTTCTTC. Translated: CASSITGRSPEQFF.

The V and J genes are TRBV7-6 and TRBJ2-3; the match to TRBD2 covers 11 bases. Germline CDR1 is SGHVS and CDR2 is FNYEAQ. J gave up 0 bases and V 5 bases, and 4 bases lay outside the gene matches. The CDR3 has 16 residues. The CDR3: CASSPGTSGSTDTQYF. The CDR3 nucleotides are TGTGCCAGCAGCCCAGGGACTAGCGGAAGCACAGATACGCAGTATTTT.

This sequence joins TRBV9 and TRBJ2-3, with a possible D match to TRBD2 (6 bases). V was pared by 0 bases and J by 1 base, with 6 bases between. Germline V gene lookup returns CDR1 SGDLS and CDR2 YYNGEE. This CDR3 contains 14 residues. For the CDR3, the DNA is TGTGCCAGCAGCGTAGCTAGCGGCACAGATACGCAGTATTTT. Protein sequence: CASSVASGTDTQYF.

The V and J genes are TRBV5-1 and TRBJ2-6; possibly TRBD2 for D (5 bases). CDR1 is SGHRS, CDR2 YFSETQ, per germline. Trimming cost V 5 bases and J 2 bases, with 11 bases left between them. This CDR3 contains 15 residues. This CDR3 is CASRLPGTGANVLTF. Written as DNA, the CDR3 is TGCGCCAGCAGGCTCCCGGGGACTGGGGCCAACGTCCTGACTTTC.

This clone was observed a single time. V usage is TRBV6-5 and J usage is TRBJ1-5; D not resolved. The CDR3 spans 13 residues. CDR1 is MNHEY and CDR2 is SVGAGI in the germline V gene. Trimming cost V 5 bases and J 4 bases, with 9 bases left between them. The CDR3 nucleotides are TGTGCCAGCAGTAAATGGGAAAATCAGCCCCAGCATTTT. It encodes CASSKWENQPQHF.

V and J are TRBV28 and TRBJ1-1; 9 positions match TRBD1. There are 14 residues in the CDR3. The J segment lost 5 bases and the V segment lost 4 bases, leaving 5 bases of the junction unmatched. Germline lookup yields CDR1 MDHEN and CDR2 SYDVKM. The CDR3 DNA sequence: TGTGCCAGCAGTTCCCCCGGGACAGGGACTGAAGCTTTCTTT. This encodes CASSSPGTGTEAFF.

The chain combines TRBV15 with TRBJ2-7, with 10 bases lining up with TRBD1. Per germline, CDR1 LNHNV and CDR2 YYDKDF (reference sequence). V lost 2 bases, J lost 2 bases, and 9 bases stayed unmatched. The CDR3 length is 17 residues. The CDR3 protein is CATSRSQPGQGPYEQYF. The CDR3 DNA is TGTGCCACCAGCAGATCGCAACCGGGACAGGGGCCCTACGAGCAGTACTTC.

The chain couples TRBV2 to TRBJ1-3; tentatively, D is TRBD1 (6 bases). Trimming cost V 6 bases and J 16 bases, with 16 bases left between them. The CDR3 sequence is 11 residues long. Germline V CDR1 and CDR2: SNHLY, FYNNEI. The CDR3 DNA is TGTGCCAGCAGCCGAAGGGGGTCCTATTATTTT. It encodes CASSRRGSYYF.

CDR3 in DNA: TGTGCCAGCAGCCGCTACTCTACGGGCCCTTCCTACAATGAGCAGTTCTTC. This sequence encodes CASSRYSTGPSYNEQFF. The chain recombines TRBV7-2 with TRBJ2-1; D gene unclear. CDR3 size: 17 residues. Between the trimmed V and J ends, which lost 5 bases and 1 base, there was a span of 18 bases. CDR1 and CDR2 (germline): SGHTA, FQGNSA.

This sequence joins TRBV7-8 and TRBJ1-1, with D maybe TRBD1 (6 bases). V was cut by 5 bases and J by 5 bases, with 24 bases left in between. The CDR3 is 17 residues long. CDR1 is SGHVS and CDR2 is FQNEAQ in the germline V gene. The CDR3 DNA is TGTGCCAGCAGCGGACAGCGGGACTCGGGGTTTTTGACTGAAGCTTTCTTT. It yields the protein CASSGQRDSGFLTEAFF.

This clone was recorded only once. The chain recombines TRBV7-9 with TRBJ1-5, with a possible D match to TRBD1 (5 bases). The CDR3 loop spans 19 amino acids. The ends were cut back, 6 bases at V and 0 bases at J, with 24 bases in the middle. Germline-derived CDR1 and CDR2 are SEHNR and FQNEAQ (reference sequence). The CDR3 region has the DNA TGTGCCAGCAGGAAGATGAGTCCGGCAGGGCAATATAGCAATCAGCCCCAGCATTTT. It specifies CASRKMSPAGQYSNQPQHF. Using reference TRBV7-9 and TRBJ1-5 for the parts outside the CDR3, the full variable domain is DTGVSQNPRHKITKRGQNVTFRCDPISEHNRLYWYRQTLGQGPEFLTYFQNEAQLEKSRLLSDRFSAERPKGSFSTLEIQRTEQGDSAMYLCASRKMSPAGQYSNQPQHFGDGTRLSIL.

The genes are TRBV6-5 and TRBJ1-1, with a weak D call TRBD1 (5 bases). V lost 5 bases and J 1 base, leaving 14 bases between the germline ends. Germline CDR1 MNHEY, CDR2 SVGAGI. The CDR3 contains 15 residues. The CDR3 region has the DNA TGTGCCAGCAGTCCGGGGCGGTGGGCGAACACTGAAGCTTTCTTT. This codes for CASSPGRWANTEAFF.

This clone appeared once. This CDR3 is CSVARGNGNTEAFF. The CDR3 coding sequence is TGCAGCGTTGCCAGGGGGAACGGGAACACTGAAGCTTTCTTT. This chain links TRBV29-1 with TRBJ1-1; TRBD1 matches 7 bases. Trimming at V came to 4 bases and at J to 1 base, leaving 6 bases not matched to a gene. This CDR3 contains 14 residues. Per the germline V gene, CDR1 is SQVTM and CDR2 is ANQGSEA.

V is TRBV3-1 (or the pseudogene TRBV3-2) and J is TRBJ1-3; D not resolved. The ends were cut back, 3 bases at V and 4 bases at J, with 4 bases in the middle. Germline V gene data show CDR1 as LGHDT and CDR2 as YNNKEL (reference sequence). This CDR3 region has 12 residues. CDR3 region: CASSHSGNTIYF. DNA of the CDR3: TGTGCCAGCAGCCATAGCGGAAACACCATATATTTT.